The T cell receptor beta chain under discussion was sequenced for a study of cytomegalovirus exposure and HLA in healthy donors. Findings of the study overall: Cytomegalovirus association was assigned to approximately 160 TCR beta chains. According to a later analysis, TCR clusters from the first cohort tended to co-occur in the 100 to 150 validation repertoires.

Unmatched junction bases numbered 9, after V lost 3 bases and J lost 8 bases. The CDR3 is 15 amino acids. The germline V gene encodes CDR1 SGDLS and CDR2 YYNGEE. To note about this clone: Its antigen is not identified.

The protocol was immunoSEQ multiplex PCR, while the TCRdb copy is restricted to in-frame clones and leaves out a portion. This table holds about 190,000 clones, roughly 82% found once. This rearrangement joins TRBV9 to TRBJ2-3, with 10 nucleotides matching TRBD2. Sequenced material: PBMCs. The TCR was taken from a man younger than 35 in good health and CMV-seropositive. Written as DNA, the CDR3 is TGTGCCAGCAGCGCCGGACTAGCGGACTTAGGTACGCAGTATTTT. This codes for CASSAGLADLGTQYF.